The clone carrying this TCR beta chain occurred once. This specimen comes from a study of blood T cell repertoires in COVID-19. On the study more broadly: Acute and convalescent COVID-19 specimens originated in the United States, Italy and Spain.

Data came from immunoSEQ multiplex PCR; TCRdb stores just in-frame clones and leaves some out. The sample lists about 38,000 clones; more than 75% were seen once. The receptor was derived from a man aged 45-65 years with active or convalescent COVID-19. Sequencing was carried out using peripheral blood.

The DNA of the CDR3 is TGTGCCAGCAGCTCCCACAGGGGCTCAAATGGCTACACCTTC. It encodes CASSSHRGSNGYTF. J is TRBJ1-2 and V is TRBV7-3, with 7 bases aligning to TRBD1. V trimming: 4 bases; J trimming: 6 bases; junction bases outside the gene matches: 8. This CDR3 contains 14 residues. CDR1 is SGHTA and CDR2 is FQGTGA in the germline V gene. Looking up the rest from reference TRBV7-3 and TRBJ1-2 gives the full variable domain: GAGVSQTPSNKVTEKGKYVELRCDPISGHTALYWYRQSLGQGPEFLIYFQGTGAADDSGLPNDRFFAVRPEGSVSTLKIQRTERGDSAVYLCASSSHRGSNGYTFGSGTRLTVV.